The 27 T cell receptor beta chains presented below share a single source sample, sequenced in a study of blood T cell repertoires in COVID-19 (dated by TCRdb to 2019 to 2021). The library was produced with the immunoSEQ multiplex PCR assay. What TCRdb holds here is the immuneACCESS table cut down to in-frame rearrangements. Part of the clones is not present; checked against another copy, under half of the missing clones reflect an unresolved V gene, and the others are unexplained. Across this sample there are roughly 330,000 clones, with roughly 83% seen only once. The leading ten clones occupy around 1.5% of the sample. The material sequenced was peripheral blood. These receptors all come from a woman between 45 and 60 years old with acute or convalescent COVID-19.

The genes are TRBV6-5 and TRBJ1-4; D perhaps matches TRBD1 (6 bases). Looked up from germline, CDR1 is MNHEY and CDR2 is SVGAGI. With 2 bases removed from V and 7 bases from J, the gap between germline ends came to 14 bases. The CDR3 covers 15 residues. CDR3 in amino acids: CASSYGGAGSEKLFF. CDR3 in DNA: TGTGCCAGCAGTTACGGGGGGGCTGGGAGTGAAAAACTGTTTTTT.

CDR3 sequence reads: CASSLGLAGSLTDTQYF. The CDR3, as DNA: TGTGCCAGCAGCTTGGGACTAGCGGGAAGCTTGACAGATACGCAGTATTTT. The J gene is TRBJ2-3, the V gene TRBV5-4; 11 bases line up with TRBD2. V lost 0 bases to trimming and J lost 3 bases; unmatched junction nucleotides: 6. Germline assignment: CDR1 SGHNT and CDR2 YYREEE (reference sequence). CDR3 size: 17 residues.

CDR3: CASSIGEITKNIQYF. The CDR3 nucleotides read TGTGCCAGCAGCATCGGGGAGATTACCAAAAACATTCAGTACTTC. The chain recombines TRBV5-4 with TRBJ2-4; D perhaps matches TRBD2 (5 bases). CDR1 is SGHNT and CDR2 is YYREEE in the germline V gene (reference sequence). The length of the CDR3 is 15 residues. Between the trimmed V and J ends, which lost 4 bases and 2 bases, there was a span of 13 bases. Full variable domain (remainder filled in from reference TRBV5-4 and TRBJ2-4): ETGVTQSPTHLIKTRGQQVTLRCSSQSGHNTVSWYQQALGQGPQFIFQYYREEENGRGNFPPRFSGLQFPNYSSELNVNALELDDSALYLCASSIGEITKNIQYFGAGTRLSVL.

The chain couples TRBV27 to TRBJ2-1; 13 bases fit TRBD2. Germline V gene data show CDR1 as MNHEY and CDR2 as SMNVEV (reference sequence). The CDR3 is 16 amino acids. Trimming removed 3 bases from V and 6 bases from J; junction bases left unmatched: 5. The CDR3 DNA reads TGTGCCAGCAGTTTTTCATGGACTAGCGGGAGCAATGAGCAGTTCTTC. Translated: CASSFSWTSGSNEQFF.

This chain uses TRBV9 with TRBJ2-7; D ambiguous. This CDR3 comprises 13 residues. V gave up 3 bases and J gave up 7 bases, with 14 bases separating them. Germline V gene sequence: CDR1 SGDLS, CDR2 YYNGEE. The CDR3 is CASSASSGVEQYF. For the CDR3, the DNA is TGTGCCAGCAGCGCGAGCTCAGGTGTGGAGCAGTACTTC.

This clone was seen just once. The chain is built from TRBV15 and TRBJ1-1; 10 nucleotides agree with TRBD1. The CDR3 is 15 amino acids. The germline V gene encodes CDR1 LNHNV and CDR2 YYDKDF (reference sequence). V lost 1 base to trimming and J lost 4 bases; unmatched junction nucleotides: 3. For the CDR3, the DNA is TGTGCCACCAGCAGAGGGGGGACAGGGGTCACTGAAGCTTTCTTT. Its protein is CATSRGGTGVTEAFF.

The chain combines TRBV29-1 with TRBJ1-4, with D perhaps matching TRBD1 (5 bases). The CDR3 has 14 amino acids. CDR1 is SQVTM and CDR2 is ANQGSEA in the germline V gene. Trimming cost V 5 bases and J 1 base, with 11 bases left between them. CDR3 bases: TGCAGCGTTCGGCAGGGAGGAACTAATGAAAAACTGTTTTTT. Encoded protein: CSVRQGGTNEKLFF.

Only one count was recorded for this clone. V gene TRBV9 combines with J gene TRBJ1-5; weak D call: TRBD1 (6 bases). Per germline, CDR1 SGDLS and CDR2 YYNGEE. The CDR3 consists of 14 residues. V shed 4 bases and J shed 7 bases, with 15 bases lying between them. The CDR3 reads CASSPMGAGQPQHF. The CDR3 nucleotides are TGTGCCAGCAGCCCCATGGGGGCCGGGCAGCCCCAGCATTTT.

The sample holds one count of this clone. The chain carries TRBV29-1 and TRBJ2-1; D not certain. Trimming removed 4 bases from V and 3 bases from J, with 10 bases in between. The CDR3 runs 13 residues. CDR1 is SQVTM, CDR2 ANQGSEA, per germline. In DNA, the CDR3 is TGCAGCGTTGTACGCTTAGTCTACAATGAGCAGTTCTTC. This sequence encodes CSVVRLVYNEQFF.

The count of this clone is one. The V and J genes are TRBV5-1 and TRBJ1-1; D is perhaps TRBD1 (6 bases). The germline V gene has CDR1 SGHRS and CDR2 YFSETQ. The germline V and J ends were trimmed by 4 bases and 1 base, with 8 bases remaining between them. The CDR3 has 13 amino acids. The CDR3 sequence: CASSTTGNTEAFF. The CDR3 coding sequence is TGCGCCAGCAGCACGACAGGGAACACTGAAGCTTTCTTT.

A single count supports this clone. The chain joins TRBV30 to TRBJ2-1; 9 bases are shared with TRBD2. This CDR3 comprises 17 residues. CDR1 GTSNPN and CDR2 SVGIG come from the germline V gene (reference sequence). J lost 8 bases, V lost 0 bases, and 14 bases had no gene match. The CDR3: CAWSVLPDYSGRHEQFF. CDR3 DNA: TGTGCCTGGAGTGTACTCCCCGACTATAGCGGGAGACATGAGCAGTTCTTC.

CDR3 nucleotide sequence: TGTGCCACCAGTGATCCGATCGGGCTAGCGAAAACAGATACGCAGTATTTT. Its translation is CATSDPIGLAKTDTQYF. The J gene is TRBJ2-3, the V gene TRBV24-1, with D maybe TRBD2 (6 bases). The germline V and J ends were trimmed by 3 bases and 3 bases, with 18 bases remaining between them. Germline CDR1 and CDR2: KGHDR and SFDVKD. The CDR3 length is 17 residues.

V is TRBV7-3 and J is TRBJ1-1, with 8 bases that match TRBD1. The CDR3 spans 13 residues. The V and J ends lost 5 bases and 5 bases, in that order; junction bases with no gene match: 4. Germline lookup yields CDR1 SGHTA and CDR2 FQGTGA. DNA of the CDR3: TGTGCCAGCAGCCTCAGGGGGCGGACTGAAGCTTTCTTT. It translates to CASSLRGRTEAFF.

Remarks on this clone: The sample holds other DNA sequences that translate to the same CDR3. V and J are TRBV29-1 and TRBJ1-2, with D uncertain. Germline CDR1 and CDR2: SQVTM and ANQGSEA. The V end was cut by 1 base, the J end by 8 bases, with 11 bases between. This CDR3 region has 12 residues. The chain's CDR3 is CSVEVRGPGYTF. Written as DNA, the CDR3 is TGCAGCGTTGAAGTCCGAGGGCCGGGCTACACCTTC.

V and J are TRBV30 and TRBJ1-4; D is undetermined. Trimming took off 4 bases at V and 4 bases at J, with 16 bases between the two ends. CDR1 is GTSNPN, CDR2 SVGIG, per germline (reference sequence). The CDR3 runs 15 residues. CDR3 in DNA: TGTGCCTGGAATAATCCGCGGTTAGTTAATGAAAAACTGTTTTTT. Amino acid sequence: CAWNNPRLVNEKLFF.

Note on this clone: Because it lacks the conserved phenylalanine or tryptophan at the end, this CDR3 is likely a read error. The DNA is omitted, as the CDR3 cannot be located on it reliably, and the CDR3 follows TCRdb's listing. This chain connects TRBV6-1 to TRBJ1-1; TRBD1 reflects the table's D call only, with no check against the DNA. CDR1 is MNHNS and CDR2 is SASEGT in the germline V gene. The CDR3 region is 12 residues in length, termini included. The CDR3 loop reads CASSDEGQGASL.

This rearrangement joins TRBV11-3 to TRBJ2-7, with a weak D call TRBD2 (6 bases). Trimming took 8 bases from V and 4 from J, leaving 18 bases between them. Per germline, CDR1 SGHNT and CDR2 YENEEA. The CDR3 extends over 14 amino acids. In DNA, the CDR3 is TGTGCCAGCGCTCAAAGCGGCGGGGCATACGAGCAGTACTTC. Protein product: CASAQSGGAYEQYF. Based on the CDR3 plus reference TRBV11-3 and TRBJ2-7, the full variable domain is EAGVVQSPRYKIIEKKQPVAFWCNPISGHNTLYWYLQNLGQGPELLIRYENEEAVDDSQLPKDRFSAERLKGVDSTLKIQPAELGDSAVYLCASAQSGGAYEQYFGPGTRLTVT.

This rearrangement joins TRBV10-3 to TRBJ2-1; maybe TRBD2 (6 bases). V lost 6 bases, J lost 7 bases, and 10 bases lay in between. The CDR3 spans 12 residues. Per the germline V gene, CDR1 is ENHRY and CDR2 is SYGVKD. This chain's CDR3 is CAISGSRNEQFF. CDR3 sequence (DNA): TGTGCCATCAGCGGGAGTCGTAATGAGCAGTTCTTC.

The rearrangement joins TRBV18 to TRBJ2-1, with TRBD1 matching 7 bases. The CDR3 runs 14 residues. After removal of 6 bases from V and 5 bases from J, the junction contained 7 bases not matched to a gene. Germline V lookup: CDR1 KGHSH, CDR2 LQKENI. The CDR3 is CASSLNRGHNEQFF. The CDR3 nucleotides read TGTGCCAGCTCCCTGAACAGGGGCCACAATGAGCAGTTCTTC.

The gene calls are TRBV19 and TRBJ2-1, with 12 bases lining up with TRBD2. With 6 bases clipped from V and 7 bases from J, the junction kept 13 bases outside the gene matches. The germline V gene has CDR1 LNHDA and CDR2 SQIVND (reference sequence). There are 17 residues in the CDR3. CDR3 DNA sequence: TGTGCCAGTAGCAGGACTAGCGGGACTATTCTCCCAAATGAGCAGTTCTTC. It is translated as CASSRTSGTILPNEQFF.

This clone was counted once. The chain has TRBV18 and TRBJ2-5, with TRBD2 matching over 13 bases. The CDR3 has 16 residues. Trimming at V came to 0 bases and at J to 4 bases, leaving 2 bases not matched to a gene. Germline V gene sequence: CDR1 KGHSH, CDR2 LQKENI. DNA of the CDR3: TGTGCCAGCTCACCACCTGGGACTAGCGGGGTAGAGACCCAGTACTTC. Its translation: CASSPPGTSGVETQYF.

This CDR3 reads CASSPDTNTGELFF. The CDR3 DNA is TGTGCCAGCAGTCCAGACACGAACACCGGGGAGCTGTTTTTT. The chain is built from TRBV28 and TRBJ2-2; D remains unclear. Germline V gene lookup returns CDR1 MDHEN and CDR2 SYDVKM. The CDR3 runs to 14 residues. V dropped 5 bases and J dropped 0 bases, with 7 bases sitting between them.

The chain carries TRBV12-3 or TRBV12-4 and TRBJ2-7; maybe TRBD2 (5 bases). V was clipped by 6 bases and J by 4 bases, with 13 bases between them. This CDR3 region has 13 residues. The CDR3 region is CASSPGRRYEQYF. The CDR3 DNA sequence: TGTGCCAGCAGCCCGGGAAGGAGATACGAGCAGTACTTC.

Points on this clone: At one end the junction does not follow the germline gene, possibly because of a read error. This rearrangement joins TRBV27 to TRBJ2-7, with TRBD2 matching over 14 bases. The CDR3 is made up of 17 amino acids. Germline V lookup: CDR1 MNHEY, CDR2 SMNVEV (reference sequence). CDR3 DNA: TGTGCCAGCAGCTTATGGGGAATCGGACTAGCGGGAGGAGAGCAGTACTTC. The encoded protein is CASSLWGIGLAGGEQYF.

This chain joins TRBV5-1 and TRBJ1-4; the match to TRBD1 covers 9 bases. Germline assignment: CDR1 SGHRS and CDR2 YFSETQ. CDR3 size: 18 residues. Trimming cost V 0 bases and J 0 bases; bases outside gene matches: 6. The CDR3 region is CASSLEGQGVATNEKLFF. The DNA for the CDR3 is TGCGCCAGCAGCTTGGAGGGACAGGGAGTTGCAACTAATGAAAAACTGTTTTTT.

As concerns this clone: A junction boundary mismatches the germline segment, possibly from a read error. The chain recombines TRBV27 with TRBJ2-2; TRBD1 aligns across 7 bases. The CDR3 is made up of 18 amino acids. CDR1 is MNHEY, CDR2 SMNVEV, per germline (reference sequence). The CDR3 DNA follows: TGTGCCAGCAGTTCCAGGGGGTCTTGGATTACGAACGCCGGGGAGCTGTTTTTT. Translating gives CASSSRGSWITNAGELFF.

The genes are TRBV5-6 and TRBJ2-7, with D possibly TRBD1 on 5 matching bases. The germline V gene has CDR1 SGHDT and CDR2 YYEEEE. V lost 2 bases, J lost 4 bases, and 10 bases lay in between. The CDR3 extends over 13 amino acids. The CDR3 DNA follows: TGTGCCAGCAGCTTTCAGGGCGGTTACGAGCAGTACTTC. This translates into CASSFQGGYEQYF. Looking up the rest from reference TRBV5-6 and TRBJ2-7 gives the full variable domain: DAGVTQSPTHLIKTRGQQVTLRCSPKSGHDTVSWYQQALGQGPQFIFQYYEEEERQRGNFPDRFSGHQFPNYSSELNVNALLLGDSALYLCASSFQGGYEQYFGPGTRLTVT.